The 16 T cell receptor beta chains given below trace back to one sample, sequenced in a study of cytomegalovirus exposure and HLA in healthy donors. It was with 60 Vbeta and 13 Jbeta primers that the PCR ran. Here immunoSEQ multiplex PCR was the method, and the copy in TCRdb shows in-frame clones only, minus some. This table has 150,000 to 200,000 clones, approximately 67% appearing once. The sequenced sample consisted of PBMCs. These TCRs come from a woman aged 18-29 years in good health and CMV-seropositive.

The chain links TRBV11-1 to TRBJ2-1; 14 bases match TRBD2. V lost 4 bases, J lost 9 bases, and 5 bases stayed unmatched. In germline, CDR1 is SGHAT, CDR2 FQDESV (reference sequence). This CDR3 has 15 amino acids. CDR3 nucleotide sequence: TGTGCCAGCAGCTGGACTAGCGGGGGGACCGGTGAGCAGTTCTTC. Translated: CASSWTSGGTGEQFF.

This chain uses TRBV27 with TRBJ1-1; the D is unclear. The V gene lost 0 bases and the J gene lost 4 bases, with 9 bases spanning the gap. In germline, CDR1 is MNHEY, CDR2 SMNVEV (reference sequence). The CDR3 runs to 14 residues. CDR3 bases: TGTGCCAGCAGTTTATCGAGGGTAGGCACTGAAGCTTTCTTT. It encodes CASSLSRVGTEAFF.

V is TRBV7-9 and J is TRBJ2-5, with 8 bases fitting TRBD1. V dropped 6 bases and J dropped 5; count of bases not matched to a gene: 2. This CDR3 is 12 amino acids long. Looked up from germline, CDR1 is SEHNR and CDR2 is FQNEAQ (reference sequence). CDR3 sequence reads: CASRRTGETQYF. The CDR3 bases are TGTGCCAGCAGACGGACAGGGGAGACCCAGTACTTC.

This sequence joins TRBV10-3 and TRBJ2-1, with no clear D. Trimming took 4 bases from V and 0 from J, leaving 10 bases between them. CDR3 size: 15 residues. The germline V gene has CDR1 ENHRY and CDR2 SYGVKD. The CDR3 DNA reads TGTGCCATCAGTGGCGTGGTCAACTCCTACAATGAGCAGTTCTTC. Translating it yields CAISGVVNSYNEQFF.

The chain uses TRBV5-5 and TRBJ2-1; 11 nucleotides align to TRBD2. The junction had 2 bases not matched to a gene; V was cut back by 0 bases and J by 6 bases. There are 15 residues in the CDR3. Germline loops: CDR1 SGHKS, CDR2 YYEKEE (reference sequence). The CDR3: CASSLVSGGANEQFF. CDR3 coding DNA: TGTGCCAGCAGCTTGGTTAGCGGGGGGGCCAATGAGCAGTTCTTC.

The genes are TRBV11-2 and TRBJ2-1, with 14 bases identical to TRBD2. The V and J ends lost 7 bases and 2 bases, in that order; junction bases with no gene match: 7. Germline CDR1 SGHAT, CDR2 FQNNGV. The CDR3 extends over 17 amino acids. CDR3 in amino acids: CASKGTSGSGAYNEQFF. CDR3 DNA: TGTGCCAGCAAGGGGACTAGCGGGAGTGGGGCCTACAATGAGCAGTTCTTC.

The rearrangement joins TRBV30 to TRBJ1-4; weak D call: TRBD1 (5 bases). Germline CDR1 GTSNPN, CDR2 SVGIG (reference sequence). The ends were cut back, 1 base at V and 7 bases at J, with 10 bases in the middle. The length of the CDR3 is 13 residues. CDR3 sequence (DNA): TGTGCCTGGAGTGAGGGGCCCGTTGAAAAACTGTTTTTT. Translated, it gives CAWSEGPVEKLFF.

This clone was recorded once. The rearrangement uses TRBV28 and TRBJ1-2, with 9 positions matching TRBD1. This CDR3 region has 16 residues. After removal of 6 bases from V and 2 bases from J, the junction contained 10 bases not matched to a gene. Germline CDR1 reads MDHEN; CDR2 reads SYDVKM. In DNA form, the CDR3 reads TGTGCCAGCAGGCCGATCGGGACAGGGTGGAACTATGGCTACACCTTC. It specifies CASRPIGTGWNYGYTF.

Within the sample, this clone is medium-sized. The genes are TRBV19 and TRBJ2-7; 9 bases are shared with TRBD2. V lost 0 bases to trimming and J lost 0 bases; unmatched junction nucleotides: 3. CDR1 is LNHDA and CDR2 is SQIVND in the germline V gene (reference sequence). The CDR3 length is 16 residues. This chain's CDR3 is CASSIDSSGISYEQYF. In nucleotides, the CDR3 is TGTGCCAGTAGTATAGACTCTAGCGGGATCTCCTACGAGCAGTACTTC.

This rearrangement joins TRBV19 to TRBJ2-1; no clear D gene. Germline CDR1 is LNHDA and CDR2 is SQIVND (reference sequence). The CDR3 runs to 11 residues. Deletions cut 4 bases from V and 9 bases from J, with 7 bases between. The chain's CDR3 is CASSKNIEQFF. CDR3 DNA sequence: TGTGCCAGTAGTAAAAACATTGAGCAGTTCTTC.

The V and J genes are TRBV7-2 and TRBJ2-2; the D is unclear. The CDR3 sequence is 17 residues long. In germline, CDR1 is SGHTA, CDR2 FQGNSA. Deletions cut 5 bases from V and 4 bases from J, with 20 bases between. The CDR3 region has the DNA TGTGCCAGCAGCCCAACCCGGGTCAGCGTCTCCACCGGGGAGCTGTTTTTT. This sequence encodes CASSPTRVSVSTGELFF.

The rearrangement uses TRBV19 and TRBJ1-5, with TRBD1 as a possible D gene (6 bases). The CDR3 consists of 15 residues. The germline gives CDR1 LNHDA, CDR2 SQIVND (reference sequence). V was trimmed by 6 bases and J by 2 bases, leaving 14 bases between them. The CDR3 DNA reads TGTGCCAGTAGGCAGTACAGGGACGGCAATCAGCCCCAGCATTTT. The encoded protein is CASRQYRDGNQPQHF.

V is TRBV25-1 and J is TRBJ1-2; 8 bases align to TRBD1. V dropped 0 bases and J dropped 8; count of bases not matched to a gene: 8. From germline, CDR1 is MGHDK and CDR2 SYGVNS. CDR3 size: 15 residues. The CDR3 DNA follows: TGTGCCAGCAGTGAATATATCAGGGGGCGACGGGGCTACACCTTC. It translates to CASSEYIRGRRGYTF.

CDR3 nucleotides: TGTGCCAGCACGTTTGGAGGAGGTGAAAAACTGTTTTTT. It codes for CASTFGGGEKLFF. The chain uses TRBV6-1 and TRBJ1-4; D unresolved. This CDR3 region has 13 residues. The germline V gene encodes CDR1 MNHNS and CDR2 SASEGT. V was clipped by 7 bases and J by 7 bases, with 13 bases between them.

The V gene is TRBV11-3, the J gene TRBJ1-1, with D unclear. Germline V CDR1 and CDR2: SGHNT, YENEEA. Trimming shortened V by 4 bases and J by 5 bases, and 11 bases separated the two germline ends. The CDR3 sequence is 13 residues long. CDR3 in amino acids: CASSSPDGTEAFF. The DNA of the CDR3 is TGTGCCAGCAGCTCCCCTGACGGGACTGAAGCTTTCTTT.

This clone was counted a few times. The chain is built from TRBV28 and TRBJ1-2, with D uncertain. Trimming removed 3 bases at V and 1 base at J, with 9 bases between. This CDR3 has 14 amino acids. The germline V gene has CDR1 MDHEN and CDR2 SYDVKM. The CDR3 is CASSLGVNNYGYTF. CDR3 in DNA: TGTGCCAGCAGTTTGGGAGTTAATAACTATGGCTACACCTTC.